These T cell receptor beta chains were read from a single sample in a study of OX40 agonist ivuxolimab in advanced cancers. The table came from immunoSEQ multiplex PCR; TCRdb's copy has only in-frame clones and leaves some out. The data hold 70,000 to 100,000 clones, with around nine tenths observed a single time. The sequenced sample was CD4+ or CD8+ T cells sorted from blood, obtained in a trial of the OX40 agonist ivuxolimab. Receptors originate from an adult with an advanced solid tumor such as melanoma, head and neck, liver or kidney cancer. Each CDR3 is given with its conserved first and last residue. A D gene is named only where the DNA matches it firmly. Rows may omit the clone size; those that give it use once, few, many or a size class.

>.|TRBV11-3|once|TRBJ2-3
TGTGCCAGCAGCAAAAGGGTTGGCGGGAGCACAGATACGCAGTATTTT
CASSKRVGGSTDTQYF
>.|TRBV5-1|.|TRBJ1-4
TGCGCCAGCAGCTTGAGTGCACGAAGTGAGGATGAAAAACTGTTTTTT
CASSLSARSEDEKLFF
>.|TRBV5-1|.|TRBJ2-3
TGCGCCAGCAGGGCTAGCACAGATACGCAGTATTTT
CASRASTDTQYF
>.|TRBV6-5|.|TRBJ1-1
TGTGCCAGCAGCAGGTGGGGGGACACTGAAGCTTTCTTT
CASSRWGDTEAFF
>.|TRBV4-3|.|TRBJ2-1
TGCGCCAGCAGCCAACTGAAGGGGGAATCCTACAATGAGCAGTTCTTC
CASSQLKGESYNEQFF
>.|TRBV5-1|.|TRBJ2-7
TGCGCCAGCAGCGGTATAGCGAACTCCTACGAGCAGTACTTC
CASSGIANSYEQYF
>.|TRBV27|once|TRBJ2-1
TGTGCCAGCAGTTTACGAGGAACCTCCTACAATGAGCAGTTCTTC
CASSLRGTSYNEQFF
>.|TRBV27|.|TRBJ1-1
TGTGCCAGCATGACACAGATGAACACTGAAGCTTTCTTT
CASMTQMNTEAFF
>.|TRBV9|.|TRBJ2-1
TGTGCCAGCAGCCAGGAGGCTGAGCAGTTCTTC
CASSQEAEQFF
>.|TRBV6-6|.|TRBJ2-3
TGTGCCAGCAGTTATGGCCAGGGGATGAGGGCAGATACGCAGTATTTT
CASSYGQGMRADTQYF
>TRBD1|TRBV19|once|TRBJ2-2
TGTGCCAGTATGGCGGGACAGGGAGGAACCGGGGAGCTGTTTTTT
CASMAGQGGTGELFF
>.|TRBV6-5|.|TRBJ2-7
TGTGCCAGCAGTTACTCGAGGGGGGCGAATGTTTACGAGCAGTACTTC
CASSYSRGANVYEQYF
>TRBD2|TRBV10-2|.|TRBJ2-1
TGCGCCAGCAGTGAGTCGAGGCGGGGAGGGCTTGAGCAGTTCTTC
CASSESRRGGLEQFF
>TRBD2|TRBV5-1|.|TRBJ2-7
TGCGCCAGCAGCCTGGGACTAGCGGGTGGGAGCTCCTACGAGCAGTACTTC
CASSLGLAGGSSYEQYF
>.|TRBV30|few|TRBJ1-5
TGTGCCTGGGCATCGACTAATAGCAATCAGCCCCAGCATTTT
CAWASTNSNQPQHF
>TRBD2|TRBV9|.|TRBJ2-3
TGTGCCAGCAGCGGTGAAGTTTTGGGACTAGCGGGAGCCAGAGATACGCAGTATTTT
CASSGEVLGLAGARDTQYF
>.|TRBV12-5|.|TRBJ1-1
TGTGCTAGTGCCCTGGGAGCGAACACTGAAGCTTTCTTT
CASALGANTEAFF
>.|TRBV18|.|TRBJ2-7
TGTGCCAGCTCACCAAGAGTCGCGGACGAGCAGTACTTC
CASSPRVADEQYF
>TRBD1|TRBV7-2|.|TRBJ1-3
TGTGCCAGCAGCTTAGGGGGACAGCCTGGAAACACCATATATTTT
CASSLGGQPGNTIYF
>TRBD1|TRBV6-5|.|TRBJ2-7
TGTGCTACTAAACAGGGGCGGGTCCGCTACGAGCAGTACTTC
CATKQGRVRYEQYF
>TRBD1|TRBV5-1|.|TRBJ1-2
TGCGCCAGCAGCAGGGGACAGCGAGCAACTAACTATGGCTACACCTTC
CASSRGQRATNYGYTF
>.|TRBV6-5|.|TRBJ1-1
TGTGCCAGCAGTCGGCAGGGACGGGAAGCTTTCTTT
CASSRQGREAFF
>TRBD2|TRBV12-5|few|TRBJ2-3
TGTGCTAGTGGCTCTGGACTAGCGGAAGCAGATACGCAGTATTTT
CASGSGLAEADTQYF
>.|TRBV19|once|TRBJ2-2
TGTGCCAGTAGTATCTGGCGGGGGAACACCGGGGAGCTGTTTTTT
CASSIWRGNTGELFF
>.|TRBV28|.|TRBJ2-1
TGTGCCAGCAGTTTAGACCCGCGGCTCCTCTCCTACAATGAGCAGTTCTTC
CASSLDPRLLSYNEQFF
>.|TRBV11-3|.|TRBJ2-2
TGTGCCAGCAGCTTAGTATCGGGGTCGGCCGGGGAGCTGTTTTTT
CASSLVSGSAGELFF
>.|TRBV14|once|TRBJ2-5
TGTGCCAGCAGCCAAGCAGCGATCGGGACCCAGTACTTC
CASSQAAIGTQYF
>TRBD1|TRBV28|.|TRBJ2-1
TGTGCCAGCAGTCTCGGGACAGGGGGCCCGCCGAATGAGCAGTTCTTC
CASSLGTGGPPNEQFF
>.|TRBV18|.|TRBJ2-3
TGTGCCAGCTCACCCTCACTAGGACCTACAGATACGCAGTATTTT
CASSPSLGPTDTQYF
>.|TRBV7-5|.|TRBJ1-4
TGTGTCAGAAGCTTAGCCCCTTCGAGGCCCCCTGCAACTAATGAAAAACTGTTTTTT
CVRSLAPSRPPATNEKLFF
>.|TRBV10-1|.|TRBJ2-2
TGCGCCAGCAGACAGGGATCCGGGGAGCTGTTTTTT
CASRQGSGELFF
>TRBD2|TRBV7-2|few|TRBJ2-3
TGTGCCAGCAGCTTCCCGGGACTACGGGGGGAGCGGACGCAGTATTTT
CASSFPGLRGERTQYF
>TRBD2|TRBV10-3|.|TRBJ2-7
TGTGCCATCAGTGAGTCGGAGGCTAGCGGTAGCGAGCAGTACTTC
CAISESEASGSEQYF
>.|TRBV10-3|once|TRBJ2-2
TGTGCCATCAGTGAGTCCGGGAGTACCGGGGAGCTGTTTTTT
CAISESGSTGELFF
>.|TRBV21-1|.|TRBJ2-1
TGTGCCAGCAACCAAACCGGGACTAGCTCCAATGAGCAGTTCTTC
CASNQTGTSSNEQFF
>TRBD1|TRBV6-5|.|TRBJ1-3
TGTGCCAGCAGTAAGGACAGGGGAGGAAACACCATATATTTT
CASSKDRGGNTIYF
>TRBD1|TRBV27|.|TRBJ1-1
TGTGCCAGCAGTTTAACAGGGGTAGGCGGCACTGAAGCTTTCTTT
CASSLTGVGGTEAFF